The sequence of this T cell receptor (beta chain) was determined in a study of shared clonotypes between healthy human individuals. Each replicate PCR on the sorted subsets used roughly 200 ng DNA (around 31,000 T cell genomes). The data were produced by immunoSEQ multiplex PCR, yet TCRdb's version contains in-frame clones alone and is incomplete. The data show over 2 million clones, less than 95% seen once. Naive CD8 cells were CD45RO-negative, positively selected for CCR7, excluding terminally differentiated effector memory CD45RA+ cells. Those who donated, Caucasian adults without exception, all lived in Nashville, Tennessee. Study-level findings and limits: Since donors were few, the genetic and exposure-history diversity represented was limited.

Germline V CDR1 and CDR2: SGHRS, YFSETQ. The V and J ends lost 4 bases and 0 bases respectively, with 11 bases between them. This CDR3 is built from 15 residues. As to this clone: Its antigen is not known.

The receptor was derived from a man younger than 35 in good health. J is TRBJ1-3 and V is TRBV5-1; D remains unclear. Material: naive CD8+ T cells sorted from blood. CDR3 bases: TGCGCCAGCAGCCCATCACTCATCTCTGGAAACACCATATATTTT. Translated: CASSPSLISGNTIYF.